A single sample gave rise to the 27 T cell receptor beta chains below, sequenced in a study of cytomegalovirus exposure and HLA in healthy donors. PCR was performed using 60 Vbeta and 13 Jbeta primers. Sequencing was performed with immunoSEQ multiplex PCR; in TCRdb, only in-frame clones are kept and a portion is missing. The repertoire holds around 63,000 clones, with roughly 80% as singletons. Material for sequencing was PBMCs. Receptor source: a woman aged 25-40 years in good health and CMV-seronegative.

There are a few counts of this clone. This chain uses TRBV7-9 with TRBJ1-4, with 7 bases that match TRBD1. V lost 5 bases, J lost 14 bases, and 8 bases stayed unmatched. Germline CDR1 is SEHNR and CDR2 is FQNEAQ (reference sequence). The CDR3 is made up of 12 amino acids. The CDR3 reads CASSPGQLILFF. The CDR3 region has the DNA TGTGCCAGCAGCCCGGGACAGCTGATTCTGTTTTTT. The whole variable domain, filled in from reference TRBV7-9 and TRBJ1-4, reads DTGVSQNPRHKITKRGQNVTFRCDPISEHNRLYWYRQTLGQGPEFLTYFQNEAQLEKSRLLSDRFSAERPKGSFSTLEIQRTEQGDSAMYLCASSPGQLILFFGSGTQLSVL.

The rearrangement uses TRBV6-5 and TRBJ1-2; D perhaps matches TRBD1 (6 bases). The CDR3 is 15 amino acids. Germline values: CDR1 MNHEY, CDR2 SVGAGI. Between the trimmed V and J ends, which lost 4 bases and 0 bases, there was a span of 12 bases. The CDR3 coding sequence is TGTGCCAGCAGTTCCCCCAGGGGCCCTAACTATGGCTACACCTTC. Its translation is CASSSPRGPNYGYTF.

This rearrangement joins TRBV5-5 to TRBJ2-7, with 7 bases fitting TRBD1. This CDR3 is built from 15 residues. The trim removed 4 bases at V and 1 base at J, leaving 8 bases unmatched. Germline values: CDR1 SGHKS, CDR2 YYEKEE (reference sequence). The CDR3 DNA sequence: TGTGCCAGCAGCCTGCGACAGGGAGTATCCTACGAGCAGTACTTC. Residues: CASSLRQGVSYEQYF.

J is TRBJ2-3 and V is TRBV7-2, with 7 positions matching TRBD2. The CDR3 is 14 residues long. The J segment lost 1 base and the V segment lost 5 bases, leaving 3 bases of the junction unmatched. The germline V gene has CDR1 SGHTA and CDR2 FQGNSA. CDR3 coding DNA: TGTGCCAGCAGCCTACGGGGGGGCACAGATACGCAGTATTTT. Translation gives CASSLRGGTDTQYF. Full variable domain (missing parts from reference TRBV7-2 and TRBJ2-3): GAGVSQSPSNKVTEKGKDVELRCDPISGHTALYWYRQSLGQGLEFLIYFQGNSAPDKSGLPSDRFSAERTGGSVSTLTIQRTQQEDSAVYLCASSLRGGTDTQYFGPGTRLTVL.

The gene calls are TRBV7-8 and TRBJ1-1, with 9 bases aligning to TRBD1. Looked up from germline, CDR1 is SGHVS and CDR2 is FQNEAQ. V trimming: 6 bases; J trimming: 1 base; junction bases outside the gene matches: 9. The CDR3 consists of 16 residues. This CDR3 is CASRDRGGGANTEAFF. DNA of the CDR3: TGTGCCAGCAGGGACAGGGGAGGAGGAGCGAACACTGAAGCTTTCTTT. Filled out from reference TRBV7-8 and TRBJ1-1, the complete variable domain reads GAGVSQSPRYKVAKRGQDVALRCDPISGHVSLFWYQQALGQGPEFLTYFQNEAQLDKSGLPSDRFFAERPEGSVSTLKIQRTQQEDSAVYLCASRDRGGGANTEAFFGQGTRLTVV.

The chain uses TRBV6-5 and TRBJ2-3, with 8 bases fitting TRBD2. With 2 bases clipped from V and 1 base from J, the junction kept 5 bases outside the gene matches. CDR1 is MNHEY and CDR2 is SVGAGI in the germline V gene. There are 16 residues in the CDR3. The CDR3 is CASSYGRLARTDTQYF. Here the CDR3 DNA reads TGTGCCAGCAGTTACGGGAGACTAGCGCGCACAGATACGCAGTATTTT.

The genes are TRBV27 and TRBJ2-1; D is unresolved. V was clipped by 2 bases and J by 3 bases, with 5 bases between them. This CDR3 spans 13 amino acids. CDR1 is MNHEY and CDR2 is SMNVEV in the germline V gene (reference sequence). The CDR3 DNA follows: TGTGCCAGCAGTTTAATTCGCTACAATGAGCAGTTCTTC. This encodes CASSLIRYNEQFF.

The sample holds a few counts of this clone. The chain is built from TRBV19 and TRBJ2-1; 7 bases agree with TRBD1. V dropped 4 bases and J dropped 16; count of bases not matched to a gene: 7. CDR1 and CDR2 from the germline V gene are LNHDA and SQIVND (reference sequence). CDR3 length: 11 residues. The CDR3 region is CASSTGQYQFF. The DNA of the CDR3 is TGTGCCAGTAGTACGGGACAGTATCAATTCTTC.

The gene calls are TRBV19 and TRBJ1-6, with 10 bases aligning to TRBD1. The CDR3 runs 17 residues. Trimming took 1 base from V and 10 from J; bases not matched to a gene: 10. The germline V gene has CDR1 LNHDA and CDR2 SQIVND (reference sequence). The CDR3 is CASSIAVGDRGSSPLHF. The CDR3, as DNA: TGTGCCAGTAGTATAGCTGTGGGGGACAGGGGTAGCTCACCCCTCCACTTT.

This clone turned up a few times. The rearrangement links TRBV13 to TRBJ2-7; D perhaps matches TRBD2 (6 bases). The V end was cut by 5 bases, the J end by 0 bases, with 20 bases between. The CDR3 is made up of 17 amino acids. Germline CDR1 PRHDT, CDR2 FYEKMQ (reference sequence). In DNA, the CDR3 is TGTGCCAGCAGCCCAGGACCGCGGGACGCGAGCTCCTACGAGCAGTACTTC. This translates into CASSPGPRDASSYEQYF.

This chain connects TRBV28 to TRBJ2-1; 8 bases align to TRBD2. CDR1 MDHEN and CDR2 SYDVKM come from the germline V gene. This CDR3 is built from 15 residues. The V gene end was trimmed by 4 bases and the J gene end by 5 bases; junction bases not matched to a gene: 7. CDR3 sequence: CASSSGGAQDNEQFF. As DNA, the CDR3 is TGTGCCAGCAGTTCGGGGGGGGCGCAGGACAATGAGCAGTTCTTC.

The chain combines TRBV28 with TRBJ1-2, with 12 bases fitting TRBD1. The CDR3 is 15 residues long. The germline V gene encodes CDR1 MDHEN and CDR2 SYDVKM. The ends lost 6 bases at V and 8 bases at J; junction bases unmatched: 10. This CDR3 is CASSRGTGGHSGYTF. The CDR3 DNA sequence: TGTGCCAGCAGCCGCGGGACAGGGGGCCATTCCGGCTACACCTTC.

The chain combines TRBV4-3 with TRBJ2-3; the match to TRBD1 covers 9 bases. Germline CDR1 and CDR2: LGHNA and YSLEER. CDR3 length: 16 residues. V lost 3 bases, J lost 2 bases, and 6 bases stayed unmatched. CDR3 in DNA: TGCGCCAGCAGCCAGAGGACAGGGGCCCTCACAGATACGCAGTATTTT. Translation: CASSQRTGALTDTQYF.

The V and J genes are TRBV2 and TRBJ2-2; TRBD2 matches 9 bases. The V gene end was trimmed by 5 bases and the J gene end by 5 bases; junction bases not matched to a gene: 6. The CDR3 loop spans 15 amino acids. Per germline, CDR1 SNHLY and CDR2 FYNNEI. The CDR3 coding sequence is TGTGCCAGCAGTCGCGGGGGGGCAGGAACCGGGGAGCTGTTTTTT. Protein product: CASSRGGAGTGELFF.

The rearrangement uses TRBV6-1 and TRBJ1-1; TRBD1 agrees at 12 bases. Looked up from germline, CDR1 is MNHNS and CDR2 is SASEGT. J was trimmed by 1 base and V by 2 bases; bases with no gene match: 2. There are 16 residues in the CDR3. The CDR3 loop reads CASSEPGQGANTEAFF. CDR3 sequence (DNA): TGTGCCAGCAGTGAACCGGGACAGGGGGCGAACACTGAAGCTTTCTTT.

The J gene is TRBJ1-5, the V gene TRBV27, with 8 bases fitting TRBD1. Germline V gene data show CDR1 as MNHEY and CDR2 as SMNVEV (reference sequence). The CDR3 has 15 amino acids. J gave up 4 bases and V 6 bases, and 8 bases lay outside the gene matches. CDR3 DNA sequence: TGTGCCAGCAGCCGCCAGGGACAGGCAAATCAGCCCCAGCATTTT. Protein: CASSRQGQANQPQHF.

The chain combines TRBV7-7 with TRBJ2-1, with D possibly matching TRBD2 (6 bases). V lost 1 base and J lost 8, with 18 bases in between. CDR3 size: 16 residues. Germline values: CDR1 SSHAT, CDR2 FNYEAQ (reference sequence). The CDR3 nucleotides are TGTGCCAGCAGCTTAGGGCGGGGCCCCCGGGTAGATGAGCAGTTCTTC. Its protein is CASSLGRGPRVDEQFF.

CDR3 DNA: TGTGCCAGCAGCCGTGGGACAGGGGGGATCTACGAGCAGTACTTC. It translates to CASSRGTGGIYEQYF. This chain links TRBV7-2 with TRBJ2-7; TRBD1 aligns across 11 bases. V trimming: 5 bases; J trimming: 3 bases; junction bases outside the gene matches: 6. The CDR3 spans 15 residues. In germline, CDR1 is SGHTA, CDR2 FQGNSA.

V usage is TRBV4-2 and J usage is TRBJ2-7; 7 nucleotides agree with TRBD2. Germline V gene sequence: CDR1 LGHNA, CDR2 YNFKEQ. The CDR3 totals 16 residues. Unmatched junction bases numbered 9, after V lost 1 base and J lost 3 bases. CDR3 protein: CASSQGLAAENYEQYF. For the CDR3, the DNA is TGTGCCAGCAGCCAAGGTCTAGCGGCGGAAAACTACGAGCAGTACTTC.

This clone was counted between two and nine times. The chain joins TRBV11-2 to TRBJ2-7; weak D call: TRBD1 (5 bases). Germline CDR1 reads SGHAT; CDR2 reads FQNNGV. This CDR3 is built from 13 residues. The ends were cut back, 4 bases at V and 2 bases at J, with 9 bases in the middle. The CDR3 sequence: CASSSRDPYEQYF. Written as DNA, the CDR3 is TGTGCCAGCAGCTCCAGGGATCCCTACGAGCAGTACTTC.

This clone was picked up one time. This chain connects TRBV19 to TRBJ1-2; D possibly corresponds to TRBD1 (5 bases). This CDR3 region has 14 residues. V dropped 4 bases and J dropped 2 bases, with 11 bases sitting between them. Per the germline V gene, CDR1 is LNHDA and CDR2 is SQIVND (reference sequence). In nucleotides, the CDR3 is TGTGCCAGTAGTAGGCGGACATTGAACTATGGCTACACCTTC. Translating gives CASSRRTLNYGYTF. Using reference TRBV19 and TRBJ1-2 for the parts outside the CDR3, the full variable domain is DGGITQSPKYLFRKEGQNVTLSCEQNLNHDAMYWYRQDPGQGLRLIYYSQIVNDFQKGDIAEGYSVSREKKESFPLTVTSAQKNPTAFYLCASSRRTLNYGYTFGSGTRLTVV.

The genes are TRBV11-2 and TRBJ2-7; D gene unclear. The CDR3 spans 14 residues. V was cut by 7 bases and J by 0 bases, with 13 bases left in between. Germline CDR1 SGHAT, CDR2 FQNNGV. The CDR3, as DNA: TGTGCCAGCATAAACAGACCATCCTCCTACGAGCAGTACTTC. Translated, it gives CASINRPSSYEQYF. Together with reference TRBV11-2 and TRBJ2-7, the CDR3 gives the full variable domain: EAGVAQSPRYKIIEKRQSVAFWCNPISGHATLYWYQQILGQGPKLLIQFQNNGVVDDSQLPKDRFSAERLKGVDSTLKIQPAKLEDSAVYLCASINRPSSYEQYFGPGTRLTVT.

The chain combines TRBV7-9 with TRBJ1-4, with a possible D match to TRBD1 (5 bases). Looked up from germline, CDR1 is SEHNR and CDR2 is FQNEAQ (reference sequence). Trimming cost V 2 bases and J 4 bases, with 8 bases left between them. The CDR3 spans 14 residues. CDR3 sequence: CASSLIQGNEKLFF. CDR3 coding DNA: TGTGCCAGCAGCTTAATCCAGGGTAATGAAAAACTGTTTTTT. Full variable domain (missing parts from reference TRBV7-9 and TRBJ1-4): DTGVSQNPRHKITKRGQNVTFRCDPISEHNRLYWYRQTLGQGPEFLTYFQNEAQLEKSRLLSDRFSAERPKGSFSTLEIQRTEQGDSAMYLCASSLIQGNEKLFFGSGTQLSVL.

This clone was detected a few times. The chain joins TRBV15 to TRBJ1-2; 7 bases are shared with TRBD1. Germline V gene sequence: CDR1 LNHNV, CDR2 YYDKDF (reference sequence). Losses at the gene ends were 0 bases for V and 2 bases for J; bases not matched to a gene: 12. This CDR3 contains 18 residues. The CDR3 DNA follows: TGTGCCACCAGCAGAGATAATAGATGGACAGGTTGGAACTATGGCTACACCTTC. Translating it yields CATSRDNRWTGWNYGYTF.

This clone was seen only once. This chain joins TRBV5-1 and TRBJ2-1; a possible D gene is TRBD2 (5 bases). Trimming removed 0 bases at V and 8 bases at J, with 9 bases between. There are 13 residues in the CDR3. CDR1 is SGHRS, CDR2 YFSETQ, per germline. CDR3 protein: CASSLAGIHEQFF. The DNA for the CDR3 is TGCGCCAGCAGCTTGGCGGGGATACATGAGCAGTTCTTC.

As DNA, the CDR3 is TGTGCCAGCAGCTTAGAAGTAGAAGAAAAACTGTTTTTT. Protein product: CASSLEVEEKLFF. V usage is TRBV11-3 and J usage is TRBJ1-4; D uncertain. Germline V CDR1 and CDR2: SGHNT, YENEEA. V lost 0 bases and J lost 8, with 7 bases in between. The CDR3 loop spans 13 amino acids.

The genes are TRBV7-9 and TRBJ1-4, with D tentatively TRBD1 (6 bases). Germline assignment: CDR1 SEHNR and CDR2 FQNEAQ (reference sequence). Trimming took off 1 base at V and 4 bases at J, with 13 bases between the two ends. CDR3 length equals 16 residues. CDR3 sequence reads: CASSLVVLQGNEKLFF. The DNA for the CDR3 is TGTGCCAGCAGCTTAGTAGTCTTACAGGGTAATGAAAAACTGTTTTTT.